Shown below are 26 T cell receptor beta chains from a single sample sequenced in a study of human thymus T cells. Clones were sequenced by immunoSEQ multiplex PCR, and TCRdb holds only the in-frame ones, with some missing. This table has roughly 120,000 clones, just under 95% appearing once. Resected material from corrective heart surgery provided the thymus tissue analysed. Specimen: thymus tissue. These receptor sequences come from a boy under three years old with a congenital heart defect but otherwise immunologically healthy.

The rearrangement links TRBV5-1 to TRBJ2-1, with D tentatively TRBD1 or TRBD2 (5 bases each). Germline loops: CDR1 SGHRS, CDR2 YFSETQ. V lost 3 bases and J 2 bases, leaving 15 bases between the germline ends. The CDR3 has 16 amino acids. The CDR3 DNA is TGCGCCAGCAGCTGGGGACCCCTAGTCGCCTACAATGAGCAGTTCTTC. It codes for CASSWGPLVAYNEQFF.

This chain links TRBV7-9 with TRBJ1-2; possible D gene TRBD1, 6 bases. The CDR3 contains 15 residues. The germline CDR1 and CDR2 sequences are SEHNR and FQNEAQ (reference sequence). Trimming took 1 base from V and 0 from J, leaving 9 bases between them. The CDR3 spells CASSLDNRANYGYTF. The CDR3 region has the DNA TGTGCCAGCAGCTTAGACAACAGGGCTAACTATGGCTACACCTTC.

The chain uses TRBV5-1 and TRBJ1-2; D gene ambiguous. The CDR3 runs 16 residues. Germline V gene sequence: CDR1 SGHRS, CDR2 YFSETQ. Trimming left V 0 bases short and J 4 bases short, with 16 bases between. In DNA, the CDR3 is TGCGCCAGCAGCTTGGACCCAGCATTGGCCGTCTATGGCTACACCTTC. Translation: CASSLDPALAVYGYTF.

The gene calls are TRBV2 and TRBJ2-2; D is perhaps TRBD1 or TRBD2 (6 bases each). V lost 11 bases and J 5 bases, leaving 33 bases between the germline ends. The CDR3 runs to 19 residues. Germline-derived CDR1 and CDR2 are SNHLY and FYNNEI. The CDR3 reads CALGSRGRGGLGWTGELFF. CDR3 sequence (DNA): TGTGCCCTGGGGTCCCGCGGCCGAGGGGGGCTGGGTTGGACCGGGGAGCTGTTTTTT.

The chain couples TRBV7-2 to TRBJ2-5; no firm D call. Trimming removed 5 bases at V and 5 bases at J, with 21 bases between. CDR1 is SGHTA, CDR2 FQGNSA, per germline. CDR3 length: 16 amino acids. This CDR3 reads CASSPRLEGFEETQYF. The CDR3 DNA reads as TGTGCCAGCAGCCCCCGACTCGAAGGTTTCGAGGAGACCCAGTACTTC.

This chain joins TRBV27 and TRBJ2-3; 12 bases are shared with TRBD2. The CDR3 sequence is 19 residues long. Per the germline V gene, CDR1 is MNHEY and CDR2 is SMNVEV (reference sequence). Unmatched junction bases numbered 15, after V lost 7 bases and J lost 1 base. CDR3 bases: TGTGCCAGCACCTCTAGCGGGGGGGACCACGAATTGGGCACAGATACGCAGTATTTT. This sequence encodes CASTSSGGDHELGTDTQYF.

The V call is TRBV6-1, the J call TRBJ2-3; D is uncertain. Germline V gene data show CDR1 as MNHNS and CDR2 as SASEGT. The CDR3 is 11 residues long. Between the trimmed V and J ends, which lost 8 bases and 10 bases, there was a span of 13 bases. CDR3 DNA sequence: TGTGCCAGCCCGCTGGGCAGGTCGCAGTATTTT. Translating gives CASPLGRSQYF.

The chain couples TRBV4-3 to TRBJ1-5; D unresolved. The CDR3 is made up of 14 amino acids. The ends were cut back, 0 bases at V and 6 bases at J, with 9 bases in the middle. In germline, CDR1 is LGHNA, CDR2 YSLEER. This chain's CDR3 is CASSQDRGFQPQHF. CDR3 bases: TGCGCCAGCAGCCAAGATCGTGGTTTTCAGCCCCAGCATTTT.

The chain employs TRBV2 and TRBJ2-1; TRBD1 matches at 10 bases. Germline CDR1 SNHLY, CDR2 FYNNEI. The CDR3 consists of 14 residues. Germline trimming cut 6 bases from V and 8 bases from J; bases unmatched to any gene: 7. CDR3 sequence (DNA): TGTGCCAGCAGCTCGACAGGGGGCTATTATGAGCAGTTCTTC. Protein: CASSSTGGYYEQFF.

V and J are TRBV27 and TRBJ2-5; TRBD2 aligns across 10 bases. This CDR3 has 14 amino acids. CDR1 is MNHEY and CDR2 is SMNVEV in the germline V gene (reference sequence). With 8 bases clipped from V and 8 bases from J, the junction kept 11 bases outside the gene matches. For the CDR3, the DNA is TGTGCCAGCGGGGGGGGGCTAGCGGGGGTTACCCAGTACTTC. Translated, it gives CASGGGLAGVTQYF.

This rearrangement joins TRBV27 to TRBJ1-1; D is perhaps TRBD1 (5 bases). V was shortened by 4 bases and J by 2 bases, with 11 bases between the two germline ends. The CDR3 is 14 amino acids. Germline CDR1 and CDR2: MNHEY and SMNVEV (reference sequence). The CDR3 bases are TGTGCCAGCAGTTCGACAGTTATAAACACTGAAGCTTTCTTT. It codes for CASSSTVINTEAFF.

Written as DNA, the CDR3 is TGTGCCACCAGCAGAGAAGATAGCAGGGGTCTCTATGGCTACACCTTC. Amino acids: CATSREDSRGLYGYTF. The rearrangement joins TRBV15 to TRBJ1-2; D may be TRBD1 (6 bases). The CDR3 extends over 16 amino acids. The V and J ends lost 0 bases and 4 bases respectively, with 15 bases between them. Germline V gene sequence: CDR1 LNHNV, CDR2 YYDKDF (reference sequence). Looking up the rest from reference TRBV15 and TRBJ1-2 gives the full variable domain: DAMVIQNPRYQVTQFGKPVTLSCSQTLNHNVMYWYQQKSSQAPKLLFHYYDKDFNNEADTPDNFQSRRPNTSFCFLDIRSPGLGDTAMYLCATSREDSRGLYGYTFGSGTRLTVV.

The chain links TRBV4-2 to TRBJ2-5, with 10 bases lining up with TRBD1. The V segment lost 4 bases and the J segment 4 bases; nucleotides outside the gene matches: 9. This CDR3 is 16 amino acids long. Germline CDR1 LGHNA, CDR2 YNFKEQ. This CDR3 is CASSPVRGTGAETQYF. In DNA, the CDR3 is TGTGCCAGCAGCCCCGTTAGGGGGACAGGGGCAGAGACCCAGTACTTC.

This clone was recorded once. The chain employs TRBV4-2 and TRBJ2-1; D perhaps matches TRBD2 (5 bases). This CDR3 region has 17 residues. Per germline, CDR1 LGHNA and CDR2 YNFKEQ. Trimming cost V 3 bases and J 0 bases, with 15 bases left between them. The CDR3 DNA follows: TGTGCCAGCAGCCAGCTCAGAGCGGACCCCTCCTACAATGAGCAGTTCTTC. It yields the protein CASSQLRADPSYNEQFF.

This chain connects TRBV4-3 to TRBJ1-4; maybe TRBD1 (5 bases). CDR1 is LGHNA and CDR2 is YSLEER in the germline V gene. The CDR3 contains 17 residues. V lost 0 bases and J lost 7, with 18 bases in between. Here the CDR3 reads CASSQDCLRDPFEKLFF. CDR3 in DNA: TGCGCCAGCAGCCAAGATTGTCTCAGGGACCCCTTTGAAAAACTGTTTTTT.

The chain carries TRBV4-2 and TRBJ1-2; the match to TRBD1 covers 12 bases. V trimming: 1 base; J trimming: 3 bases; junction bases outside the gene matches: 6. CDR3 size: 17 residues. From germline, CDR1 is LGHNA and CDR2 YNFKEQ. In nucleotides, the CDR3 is TGTGCCAGCAGCCAAGCTGGGACAGGGGGCATCGACTATGGCTACACCTTC. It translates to CASSQAGTGGIDYGYTF.

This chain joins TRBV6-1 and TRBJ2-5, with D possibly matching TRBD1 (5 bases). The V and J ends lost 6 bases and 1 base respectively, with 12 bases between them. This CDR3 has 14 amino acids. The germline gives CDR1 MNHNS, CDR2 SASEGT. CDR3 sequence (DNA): TGTGCCAGCAGCGGACAAATCAGCCAAGAGACCCAGTACTTC. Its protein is CASSGQISQETQYF.

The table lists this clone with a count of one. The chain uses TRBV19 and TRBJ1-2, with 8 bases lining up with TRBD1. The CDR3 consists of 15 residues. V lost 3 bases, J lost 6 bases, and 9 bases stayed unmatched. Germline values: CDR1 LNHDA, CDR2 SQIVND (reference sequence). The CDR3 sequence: CASSMETGEVNGYTF. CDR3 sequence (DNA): TGTGCCAGTAGTATGGAGACAGGGGAAGTAAATGGCTACACCTTC. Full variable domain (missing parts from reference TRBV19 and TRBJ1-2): DGGITQSPKYLFRKEGQNVTLSCEQNLNHDAMYWYRQDPGQGLRLIYYSQIVNDFQKGDIAEGYSVSREKKESFPLTVTSAQKNPTAFYLCASSMETGEVNGYTFGSGTRLTVV.

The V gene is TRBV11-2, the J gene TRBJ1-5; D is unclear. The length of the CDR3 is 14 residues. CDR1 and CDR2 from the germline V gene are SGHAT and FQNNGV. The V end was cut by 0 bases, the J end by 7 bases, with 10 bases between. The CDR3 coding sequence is TGTGCCAGCAGCTTAGATCATCCCAGACAGCCCCAGCATTTT. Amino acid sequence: CASSLDHPRQPQHF.

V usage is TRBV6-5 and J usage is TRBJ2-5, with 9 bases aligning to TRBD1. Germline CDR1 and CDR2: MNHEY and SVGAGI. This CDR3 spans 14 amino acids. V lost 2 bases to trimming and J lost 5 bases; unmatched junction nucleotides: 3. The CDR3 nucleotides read TGTGCCAGCAGTTACGACAGGGGGGCCGAGACCCAGTACTTC. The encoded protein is CASSYDRGAETQYF.

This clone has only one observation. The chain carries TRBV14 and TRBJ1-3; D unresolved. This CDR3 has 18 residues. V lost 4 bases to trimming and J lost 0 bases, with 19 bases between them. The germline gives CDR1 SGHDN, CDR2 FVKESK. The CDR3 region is CASSPTPPGRYSGNTIYF. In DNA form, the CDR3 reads TGTGCCAGCAGCCCAACACCCCCAGGACGGTACTCTGGAAACACCATATATTTT.

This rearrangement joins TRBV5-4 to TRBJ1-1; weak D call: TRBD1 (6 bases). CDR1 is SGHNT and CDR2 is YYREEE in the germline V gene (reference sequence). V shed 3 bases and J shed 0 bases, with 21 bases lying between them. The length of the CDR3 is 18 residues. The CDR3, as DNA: TGTGCCAGCAGCTGGAACGGGACACGGGGGGGAATGAACACTGAAGCTTTCTTT. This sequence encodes CASSWNGTRGGMNTEAFF.

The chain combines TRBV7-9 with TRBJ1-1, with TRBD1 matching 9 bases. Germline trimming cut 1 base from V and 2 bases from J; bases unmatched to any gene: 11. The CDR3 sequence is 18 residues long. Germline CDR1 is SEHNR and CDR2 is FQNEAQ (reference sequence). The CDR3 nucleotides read TGTGCCAGCAGCTTAGGTTGGGTGGGACAGGGAAAAAACACTGAAGCTTTCTTT. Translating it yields CASSLGWVGQGKNTEAFF.

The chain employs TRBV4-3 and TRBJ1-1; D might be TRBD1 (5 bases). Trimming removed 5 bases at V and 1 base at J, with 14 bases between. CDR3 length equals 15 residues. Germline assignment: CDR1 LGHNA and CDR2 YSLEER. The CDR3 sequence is CASSRGRGRNTEAFF. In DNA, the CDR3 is TGCGCCAGCAGCAGGGGACGGGGACGGAACACTGAAGCTTTCTTT.

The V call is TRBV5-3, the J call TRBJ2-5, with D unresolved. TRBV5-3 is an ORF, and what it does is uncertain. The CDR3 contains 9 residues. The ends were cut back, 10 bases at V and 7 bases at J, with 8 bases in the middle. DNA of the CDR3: TGTGCCCCCAAGGGGACCCAGTACTTC. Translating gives CAPKGTQYF.

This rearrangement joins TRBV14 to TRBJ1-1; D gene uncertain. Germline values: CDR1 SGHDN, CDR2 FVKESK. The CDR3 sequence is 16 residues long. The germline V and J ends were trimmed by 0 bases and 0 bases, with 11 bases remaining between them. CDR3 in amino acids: CASSQDHEVMNTEAFF. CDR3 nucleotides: TGTGCCAGCAGCCAAGATCACGAAGTCATGAACACTGAAGCTTTCTTT.